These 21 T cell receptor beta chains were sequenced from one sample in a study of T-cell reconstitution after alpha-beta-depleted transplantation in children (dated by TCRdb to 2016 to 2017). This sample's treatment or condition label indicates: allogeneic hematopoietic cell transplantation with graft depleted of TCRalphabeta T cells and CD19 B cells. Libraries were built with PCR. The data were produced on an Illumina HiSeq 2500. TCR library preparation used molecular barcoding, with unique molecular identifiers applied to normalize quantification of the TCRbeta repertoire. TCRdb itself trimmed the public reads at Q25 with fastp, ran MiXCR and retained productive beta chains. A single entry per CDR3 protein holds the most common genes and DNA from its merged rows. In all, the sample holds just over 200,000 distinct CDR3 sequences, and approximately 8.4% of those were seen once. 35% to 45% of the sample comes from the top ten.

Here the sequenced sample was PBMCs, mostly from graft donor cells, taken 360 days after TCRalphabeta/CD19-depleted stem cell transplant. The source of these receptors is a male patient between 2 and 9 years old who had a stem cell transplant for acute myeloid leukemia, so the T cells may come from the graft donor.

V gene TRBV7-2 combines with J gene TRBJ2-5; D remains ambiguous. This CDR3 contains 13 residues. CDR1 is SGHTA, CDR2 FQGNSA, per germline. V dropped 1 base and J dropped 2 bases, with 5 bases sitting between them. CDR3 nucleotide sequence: TGTGCCAGCAGCTTAGATTGGCAAGAGACCCAGTACTTC. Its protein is CASSLDWQETQYF.

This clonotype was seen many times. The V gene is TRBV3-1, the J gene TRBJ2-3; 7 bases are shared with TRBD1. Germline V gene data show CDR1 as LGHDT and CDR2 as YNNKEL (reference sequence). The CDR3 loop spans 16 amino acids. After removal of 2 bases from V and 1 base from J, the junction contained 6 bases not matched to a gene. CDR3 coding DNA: TGTGCCAGCAGCCAATTACAGGGGCGAGGCACAGATACGCAGTATTTT. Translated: CASSQLQGRGTDTQYF.

CDR3 loop: CASGEPQDTEAFF. The CDR3 DNA reads TGTGCCAGCGGCGAGCCACAGGACACTGAAGCTTTCTTT. This chain links TRBV28 with TRBJ1-1; maybe TRBD1 (5 bases). The CDR3 contains 13 residues. The germline CDR1 and CDR2 sequences are MDHEN and SYDVKM. Trimming stripped 8 bases from V and 3 bases from J, with 13 bases between.

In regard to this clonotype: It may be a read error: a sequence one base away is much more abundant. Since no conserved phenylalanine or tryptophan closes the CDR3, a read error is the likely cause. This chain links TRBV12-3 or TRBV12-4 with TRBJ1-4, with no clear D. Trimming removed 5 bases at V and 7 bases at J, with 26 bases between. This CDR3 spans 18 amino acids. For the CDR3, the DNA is TGTGCCAGCAGTGTGAGCCAGCAGACACTTAGTAGGTCTGAAAAACTGTTTTAT. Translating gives CASSVSQQTLSRSEKLFY.

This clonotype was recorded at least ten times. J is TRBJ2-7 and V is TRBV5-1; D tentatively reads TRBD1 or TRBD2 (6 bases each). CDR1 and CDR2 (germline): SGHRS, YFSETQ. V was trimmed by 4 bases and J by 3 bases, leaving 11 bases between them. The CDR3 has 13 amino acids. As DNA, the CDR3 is TGCGCCAGCAGCCCGGGGGCCTACTACGAGCAGTACTTC. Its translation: CASSPGAYYEQYF.

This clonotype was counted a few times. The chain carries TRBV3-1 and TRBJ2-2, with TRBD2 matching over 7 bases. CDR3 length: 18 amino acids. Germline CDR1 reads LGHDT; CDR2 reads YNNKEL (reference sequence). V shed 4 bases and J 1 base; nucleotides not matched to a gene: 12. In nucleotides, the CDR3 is TGTGCCAGCAGCCCCCGGACTGCGGGAGATTGGAACACCGGGGAGCTGTTTTTT. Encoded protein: CASSPRTAGDWNTGELFF.

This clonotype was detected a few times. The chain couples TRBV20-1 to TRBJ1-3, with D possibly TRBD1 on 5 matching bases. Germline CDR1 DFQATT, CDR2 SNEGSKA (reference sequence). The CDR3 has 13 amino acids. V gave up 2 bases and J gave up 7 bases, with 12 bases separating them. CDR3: CSARKGQFNTIYF. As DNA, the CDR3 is TGCAGTGCTAGAAAGGGGCAGTTCAACACCATATATTTT.

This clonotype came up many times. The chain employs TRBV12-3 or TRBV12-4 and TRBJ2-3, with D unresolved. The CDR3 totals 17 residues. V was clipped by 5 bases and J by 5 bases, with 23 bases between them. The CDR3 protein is CASSPGQSFNAGDTQYF. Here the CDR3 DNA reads TGTGCCAGCAGTCCCGGGCAGTCCTTTAATGCCGGAGATACGCAGTATTTT.

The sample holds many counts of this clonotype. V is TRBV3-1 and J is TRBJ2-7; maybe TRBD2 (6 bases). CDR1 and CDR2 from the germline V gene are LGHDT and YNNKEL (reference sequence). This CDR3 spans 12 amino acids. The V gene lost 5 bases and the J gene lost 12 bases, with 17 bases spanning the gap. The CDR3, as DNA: TGTGCCAGCAGCATACGGACCGGGACTCCGTACTTC. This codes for CASSIRTGTPYF.

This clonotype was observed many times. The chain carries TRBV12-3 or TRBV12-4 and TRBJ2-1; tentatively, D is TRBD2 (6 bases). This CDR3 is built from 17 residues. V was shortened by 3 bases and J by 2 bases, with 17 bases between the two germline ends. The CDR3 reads CASSLSRTLAPYNEQFF. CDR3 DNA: TGTGCCAGCAGTTTGAGTCGTACACTAGCCCCCTACAATGAGCAGTTCTTC.

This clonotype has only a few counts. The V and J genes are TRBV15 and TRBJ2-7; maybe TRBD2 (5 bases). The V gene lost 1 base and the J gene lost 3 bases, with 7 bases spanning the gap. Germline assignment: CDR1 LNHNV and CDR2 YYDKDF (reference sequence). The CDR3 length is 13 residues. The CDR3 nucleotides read TGTGCCACCAGCAGAGGTGGGAGCTACGAGCAGTACTTC. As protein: CATSRGGSYEQYF.

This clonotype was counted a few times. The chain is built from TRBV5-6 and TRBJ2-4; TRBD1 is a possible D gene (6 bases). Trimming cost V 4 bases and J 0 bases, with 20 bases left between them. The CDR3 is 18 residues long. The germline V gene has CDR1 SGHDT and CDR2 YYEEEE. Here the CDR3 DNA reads TGTGCCAGCAGCCTAAGGCGTACGGGACACTTAGCCAAAAACATTCAGTACTTC. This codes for CASSLRRTGHLAKNIQYF.

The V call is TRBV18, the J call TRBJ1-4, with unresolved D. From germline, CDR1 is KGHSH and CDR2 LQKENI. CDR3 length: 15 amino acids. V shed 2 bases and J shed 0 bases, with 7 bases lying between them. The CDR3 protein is CASSPIGATNEKLFF. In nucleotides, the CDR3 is TGTGCCAGCTCACCAATTGGTGCAACTAATGAAAAACTGTTTTTT.

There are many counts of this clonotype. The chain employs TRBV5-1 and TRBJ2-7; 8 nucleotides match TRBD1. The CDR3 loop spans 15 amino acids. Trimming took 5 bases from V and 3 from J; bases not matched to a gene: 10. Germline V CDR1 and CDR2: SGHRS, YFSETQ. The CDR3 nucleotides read TGCGCCAGCAGGTCCGGGACAGGCCTTGGCTACGAGCAGTACTTC. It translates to CASRSGTGLGYEQYF.

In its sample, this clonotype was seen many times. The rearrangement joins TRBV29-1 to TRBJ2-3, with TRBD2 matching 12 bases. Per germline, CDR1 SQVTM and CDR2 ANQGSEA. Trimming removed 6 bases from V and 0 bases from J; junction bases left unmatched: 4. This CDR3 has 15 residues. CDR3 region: CSVAGLAGSTDTQYF. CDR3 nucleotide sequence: TGCAGCGTCGCCGGACTAGCGGGAAGCACAGATACGCAGTATTTT.

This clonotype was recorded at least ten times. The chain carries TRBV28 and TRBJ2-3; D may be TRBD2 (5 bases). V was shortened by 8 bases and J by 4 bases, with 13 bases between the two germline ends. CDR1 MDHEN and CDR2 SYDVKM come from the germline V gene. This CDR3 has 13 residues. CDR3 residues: CASFRRNADTQYF. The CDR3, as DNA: TGTGCCAGCTTTAGGAGGAACGCAGATACGCAGTATTTT.

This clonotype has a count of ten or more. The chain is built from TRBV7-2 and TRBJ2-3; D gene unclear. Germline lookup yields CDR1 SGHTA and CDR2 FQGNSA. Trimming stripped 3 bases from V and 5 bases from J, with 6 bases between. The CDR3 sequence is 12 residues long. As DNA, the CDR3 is TGTGCCAGCAGCTTCTACGGAGATACGCAGTATTTT. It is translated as CASSFYGDTQYF.

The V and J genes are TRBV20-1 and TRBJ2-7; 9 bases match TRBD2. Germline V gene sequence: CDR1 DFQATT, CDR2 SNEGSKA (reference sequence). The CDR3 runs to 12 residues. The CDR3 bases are TGCGGGGGGCGGGAGGGCCTCTCCGAGCAGTACTTC. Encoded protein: CGGREGLSEQYF.

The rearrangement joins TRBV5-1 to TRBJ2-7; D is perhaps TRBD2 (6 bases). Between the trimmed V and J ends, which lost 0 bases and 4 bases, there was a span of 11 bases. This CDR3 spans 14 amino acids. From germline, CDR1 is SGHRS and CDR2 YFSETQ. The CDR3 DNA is TGCGCCAGCAGCTTGGCCGGCGGGGTTTACGAGCAGTACTTC. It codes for CASSLAGGVYEQYF.

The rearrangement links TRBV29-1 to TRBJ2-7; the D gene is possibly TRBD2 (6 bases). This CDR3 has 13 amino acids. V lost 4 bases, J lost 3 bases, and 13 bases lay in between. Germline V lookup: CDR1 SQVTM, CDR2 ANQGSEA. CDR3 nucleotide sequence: TGCAGCGTTGGCCGCGGGGAGCTCTACGAGCAGTACTTC. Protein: CSVGRGELYEQYF.

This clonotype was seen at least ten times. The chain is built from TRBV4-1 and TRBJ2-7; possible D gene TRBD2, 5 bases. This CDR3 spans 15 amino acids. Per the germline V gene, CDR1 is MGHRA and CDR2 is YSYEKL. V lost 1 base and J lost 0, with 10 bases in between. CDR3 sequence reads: CASSQGTVSSYEQYF. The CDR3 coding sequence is TGCGCCAGCAGCCAAGGGACTGTTAGCTCCTACGAGCAGTACTTC.